The 13 T cell receptor beta chains listed next were all sequenced from one sample in a study of shared clonotypes between healthy human individuals. Terminally differentiated effector memory CD45RA+ cells were excluded from the naive CD8 cells, which were CD45RO-negative and positively selected for CCR7. Profiling relied on immunoSEQ multiplex PCR, and the TCRdb table lists in-frame clones only, not all of them. The data show some 2,100,000 clones, approximately 94% seen once. Sequenced sample: naive CD8+ T cells from PBMCs. The receptors originated from a man aged 18 to 30 in good health. Some clones in this sample may be carry-over from other donors' samples.

The CDR3 sequence is CASSVGPNTGELFF. DNA for the CDR3: TGTGCCAGCAGTGTGGGACCAAACACCGGGGAGCTGTTTTTT. V and J are TRBV6-4 and TRBJ2-2, with D perhaps matching TRBD1 or TRBD2 (5 bases each). The V end lost 4 bases, the J end lost 2 bases, and 8 bases lay between the germline ends. In germline, CDR1 is MRHNA, CDR2 SNTAGT. This CDR3 comprises 14 residues.

This chain connects TRBV29-1 to TRBJ1-1; D remains ambiguous. CDR1 and CDR2 (germline): SQVTM, ANQGSEA. The CDR3 has 17 amino acids. V was shortened by 7 bases and J by 5 bases, with 29 bases between the two germline ends. The CDR3 DNA reads as TGCAGCGCCGCAAGTAGGGCCAGGCCCGGGAGGAGGACTGAAGCTTTCTTT. Translation gives CSAASRARPGRRTEAFF.

Turning to this clone: This sample also contains other DNA sequences that code for the same CDR3. The J gene is TRBJ2-7, the V gene TRBV2; TRBD1 aligns across 8 bases. This CDR3 region has 14 residues. Germline trimming cut 6 bases from V and 0 bases from J; bases unmatched to any gene: 4. Germline-derived CDR1 and CDR2 are SNHLY and FYNNEI. CDR3 sequence: CASRAGTGSYEQYF. The CDR3 nucleotides read TGTGCCAGCAGGGCCGGGACAGGCTCCTACGAGCAGTACTTC.

V and J are TRBV6-5 and TRBJ2-7, with D unresolved. This CDR3 region has 14 residues. Trimming removed 0 bases from V and 6 bases from J, with 12 bases in between. Germline V gives CDR1 MNHEY, CDR2 SVGAGI. DNA of the CDR3: TGTGCCAGCAGTTACTCAGGGCCACCCAGCGAGCAGTACTTC. It encodes CASSYSGPPSEQYF.

The V call is TRBV5-1, the J call TRBJ2-7; maybe TRBD1 (5 bases). This CDR3 has 14 amino acids. Looked up from germline, CDR1 is SGHRS and CDR2 is YFSETQ. Trimming stripped 1 base from V and 5 bases from J, with 13 bases between. The CDR3 DNA reads TGCGCCAGCAGCTTGACTCGCAGGGCCCACGAGCAGTACTTC. It codes for CASSLTRRAHEQYF.

This sequence joins TRBV19 and TRBJ2-5, with TRBD1 matching 11 bases. The CDR3 is 15 residues long. Trimming took 1 base from V and 4 from J; bases not matched to a gene: 2. Germline V gene data show CDR1 as LNHDA and CDR2 as SQIVND (reference sequence). The CDR3 DNA sequence: TGTGCCAGTAGTATAGGGACAGGGGGCCGAGAGACCCAGTACTTC. This codes for CASSIGTGGRETQYF. Complete variable domain (other parts from reference TRBV19 and TRBJ2-5): DGGITQSPKYLFRKEGQNVTLSCEQNLNHDAMYWYRQDPGQGLRLIYYSQIVNDFQKGDIAEGYSVSREKKESFPLTVTSAQKNPTAFYLCASSIGTGGRETQYFGPGTRLLVL.

This clone was seen a single time. The V gene is TRBV4-3, the J gene TRBJ2-5, with 9 nucleotides matching TRBD1. This CDR3 region has 15 residues. The ends lost 4 bases at V and 5 bases at J; junction bases unmatched: 8. From germline, CDR1 is LGHNA and CDR2 YSLEER. As DNA, the CDR3 is TGCGCCAGCAGCCGCGGACAGGGGCCGAGGGAGACCCAGTACTTC. Translating it yields CASSRGQGPRETQYF.

V is TRBV27 and J is TRBJ2-3; D is ambiguous. Germline V gene data show CDR1 as MNHEY and CDR2 as SMNVEV (reference sequence). The CDR3 has 15 residues. The germline V and J ends were trimmed by 9 bases and 3 bases, with 19 bases remaining between them. The CDR3 coding sequence is TGTGCCAGTGGGGATGGGGTCCCCGCGACAGATACGCAGTATTTT. Amino acids: CASGDGVPATDTQYF.

The V gene is TRBV15, the J gene TRBJ2-2, with 7 bases lining up with TRBD1. The CDR3 runs to 14 residues. The V gene's germline CDR1 is LNHNV and CDR2 YYDKDF (reference sequence). The V segment lost 9 bases and the J segment 1 base; nucleotides outside the gene matches: 5. CDR3 bases: TGTGCCACGACAGGACAGGTGAACACCGGGGAGCTGTTTTTT. Its protein product is CATTGQVNTGELFF.

This chain joins TRBV7-3 and TRBJ2-1; tentative D call: TRBD2 (5 bases). Germline V CDR1 and CDR2: SGHTA, FQGTGA. CDR3 length: 13 amino acids. V was clipped by 4 bases and J by 6 bases, with 10 bases between them. CDR3 bases: TGTGCCAGCAGCTACGTTGGGAGCAATGAGCAGTTCTTC. Translated: CASSYVGSNEQFF.

The chain is built from TRBV9 and TRBJ2-1; tentatively, D is TRBD1 (5 bases). The CDR3 is 13 amino acids. Trimming shortened V by 0 bases and J by 7 bases, and 8 bases separated the two germline ends. Looked up from germline, CDR1 is SGDLS and CDR2 is YYNGEE. The CDR3 sequence: CASSVGQSNEQFF. Here the CDR3 DNA reads TGTGCCAGCAGCGTAGGACAGAGTAATGAGCAGTTCTTC.

The rearrangement joins TRBV28 to TRBJ1-2; no firm D call. Germline V gives CDR1 MDHEN, CDR2 SYDVKM. Between the trimmed V and J ends, which lost 3 bases and 5 bases, there was a span of 16 bases. This CDR3 has 15 residues. This CDR3 is CASSFVLGGGYGYTF. DNA of the CDR3: TGTGCCAGCAGTTTTGTTTTGGGCGGTGGGTATGGCTACACCTTC.

This clone was seen just once. The chain links TRBV10-3 to TRBJ2-7; TRBD1 matches 7 bases. The CDR3 extends over 13 amino acids. Germline lookup yields CDR1 ENHRY and CDR2 SYGVKD. The trim removed 7 bases at V and 3 bases at J, leaving 6 bases unmatched. CDR3 sequence: CAINPGQHYEQYF. As DNA, the CDR3 is TGTGCCATCAATCCGGGACAGCACTACGAGCAGTACTTC.